Listed here are 29 T cell receptor beta chains from one sample, sequenced in a study of response to subunit inactivated influenza vaccine. TCRdb recomputed calls from the RT-PCR reads with MiXCR, one row per CDR3 protein. The repertoire holds 610,000 or so distinct CDR3 sequences, with around 15% as singletons. The sequenced sample was PBMCs from blood, obtained about 11 days after vaccination. The receptors were gathered from a man aged 50-60 years who received an inactivated influenza vaccine.

Comments on this clonotype: Because the CDR3 is missing its conserved closing phenylalanine or tryptophan, this is likely a read error. The J gene is TRBJ1-1, the V gene TRBV3-1, with D perhaps TRBD1 (5 bases). The CDR3 totals 17 residues. The germline V gene encodes CDR1 LGHDT and CDR2 YNNKEL (reference sequence). V lost 4 bases to trimming and J lost 0 bases, with 18 bases between them. CDR3 in amino acids: CASSLGRMGLMNTEAFC. CDR3 nucleotides: TGTGCCAGCAGCCTTGGACGGATGGGACTGATGAACACTGAAGCTTTCTGT.

This chain uses TRBV30 with TRBJ1-5; TRBD1 matches at 9 bases. CDR1 and CDR2 from the germline V gene are GTSNPN and SVGIG (reference sequence). J was trimmed by 7 bases and V by 2 bases; bases with no gene match: 3. The CDR3 length is 13 residues. The DNA of the CDR3 is TGTGCCTGGAGTCACAGGGGGCAACAGCCCCAGCATTTT. Translated: CAWSHRGQQPQHF.

A remark on this clonotype: Because it lacks the conserved phenylalanine or tryptophan at the end, this CDR3 is likely a read error. The chain couples TRBV29-1 to TRBJ2-1, with D perhaps matching TRBD2 (5 bases). This CDR3 contains 15 residues. The germline V gene encodes CDR1 SQVTM and CDR2 ANQGSEA. V was shortened by 4 bases and J by 4 bases, with 17 bases between the two germline ends. The CDR3 protein is CSVGGFVRPYNEQFL. The CDR3 coding sequence is TGCAGCGTTGGCGGGTTTGTTCGGCCATACAATGAGCAGTTCTTA.

This clonotype came up a few times. This chain links TRBV15 with TRBJ2-3; maybe TRBD2 (5 bases). The V end lost 2 bases, the J end lost 6 bases, and 12 bases lay between the germline ends. Germline-derived CDR1 and CDR2 are LNHNV and YYDKDF (reference sequence). The CDR3 is 14 amino acids. The DNA of the CDR3 is TGTGCCACCAGCAGATACAACAGCGGTGATACGCAGTATTTT. Encoded protein: CATSRYNSGDTQYF.

The chain employs TRBV29-1 and TRBJ2-1; D ambiguous. Trimming shortened V by 2 bases and J by 0 bases, and 14 bases separated the two germline ends. Germline lookup yields CDR1 SQVTM and CDR2 ANQGSEA. The CDR3 extends over 16 amino acids. The CDR3 is CSVETPSARSYNEQFF. The CDR3 nucleotides read TGCAGCGTTGAAACCCCTTCAGCGCGCTCCTACAATGAGCAGTTCTTC.

This clonotype was detected a few times. The J gene is TRBJ2-1, the V gene TRBV7-9, with D unclear. V was pared by 8 bases and J by 9 bases, with 11 bases between. The CDR3 has 11 amino acids. Per the germline V gene, CDR1 is SEHNR and CDR2 is FQNEAQ (reference sequence). The CDR3 DNA reads TGTGCCAGCGACCGGTGGGGTGAGCAGTTCTTC. As protein: CASDRWGEQFF.

V and J are TRBV29-1 and TRBJ2-3; 8 bases agree with TRBD1. Germline V gene sequence: CDR1 SQVTM, CDR2 ANQGSEA. This CDR3 region has 15 residues. Trimming took 0 bases from V and 2 from J; bases not matched to a gene: 4. CDR3: CSVEDAGGVTDTQYF. CDR3 DNA sequence: TGCAGCGTTGAAGATGCAGGGGGCGTCACAGATACGCAGTATTTT.

This clonotype was seen ten or more times. CDR3 region: CAWSVRGLSEQFF. The CDR3 bases are TGTGCCTGGAGTGTAAGGGGACTCAGTGAGCAGTTCTTC. The V gene is TRBV30, the J gene TRBJ2-1; D is possibly TRBD2 (6 bases). The CDR3 is made up of 13 amino acids. V lost 0 bases and J 9 bases, leaving 12 bases between the germline ends. Germline V gene sequence: CDR1 GTSNPN, CDR2 SVGIG (reference sequence).

This clonotype was recorded a few times. The chain links TRBV7-9 to TRBJ2-2, with 7 bases fitting TRBD2. Germline-derived CDR1 and CDR2 are SEHNR and FQNEAQ (reference sequence). The V gene end was trimmed by 5 bases and the J gene end by 0 bases; junction bases not matched to a gene: 3. The CDR3 sequence is 15 residues long. CDR3 region: CASSPRETNTGELFF. The CDR3 DNA sequence: TGTGCCAGCAGCCCGCGGGAGACGAACACCGGGGAGCTGTTTTTT. Together with reference TRBV7-9 and TRBJ2-2, the CDR3 gives the full variable domain: DTGVSQNPRHKITKRGQNVTFRCDPISEHNRLYWYRQTLGQGPEFLTYFQNEAQLEKSRLLSDRFSAERPKGSFSTLEIQRTEQGDSAMYLCASSPRETNTGELFFGEGSRLTVL.

This chain connects TRBV5-1 to TRBJ2-5; TRBD2 aligns across 7 bases. The CDR3 length is 15 residues. Looked up from germline, CDR1 is SGHRS and CDR2 is YFSETQ. The V segment lost 0 bases and the J segment 2 bases; nucleotides outside the gene matches: 4. CDR3 DNA: TGCGCCAGCAGCTTGGAAATTAGCGGGCAAGAGACCCAGTACTTC. Encoded protein: CASSLEISGQETQYF.

This clonotype appeared a single time. The genes are TRBV20-1 and TRBJ2-2; the D is unclear. CDR1 is DFQATT and CDR2 is SNEGSKA in the germline V gene (reference sequence). The CDR3 spans 13 residues. V gave up 2 bases and J gave up 6 bases, with 10 bases separating them. CDR3 coding DNA: TGCAGTGCTAGAAGTCTAGAAGCCGGGGAGCTGTTTTTT. It is translated as CSARSLEAGELFF.

This clonotype appeared a few times. The V and J genes are TRBV5-5 and TRBJ2-2, with 8 positions matching TRBD1. The CDR3 extends over 17 amino acids. J was trimmed by 2 bases and V by 3 bases; bases with no gene match: 9. The germline CDR1 and CDR2 sequences are SGHKS and YYEKEE (reference sequence). This CDR3 reads CASSSGQAGGNTGELFF. CDR3 bases: TGTGCCAGCAGCTCGGGACAGGCAGGGGGAAACACCGGGGAGCTGTTTTTT. Full variable domain (outside the CDR3, taken from reference TRBV5-5 and TRBJ2-2): DAGVTQSPTHLIKTRGQQVTLRCSPISGHKSVSWYQQVLGQGPQFIFQYYEKEERGRGNFPDRFSARQFPNYSSELNVNALLLGDSALYLCASSSGQAGGNTGELFFGEGSRLTVL.

The rearrangement uses TRBV12-3 or TRBV12-4 and TRBJ1-2, with 8 bases identical to TRBD1. The V and J ends lost 3 bases and 5 bases, in that order; junction bases with no gene match: 5. This CDR3 has 14 amino acids. The CDR3 region has the DNA TGTGCCAGCAGTTTGACGGACAGGGAGTATGGCTACACCTTC. Amino acids: CASSLTDREYGYTF.

The rearrangement joins TRBV12-3 or TRBV12-4 to TRBJ1-1, with 8 bases identical to TRBD1. The V and J ends lost 3 bases and 4 bases, in that order; junction bases with no gene match: 7. The CDR3 consists of 15 residues. CDR3 sequence reads: CASSFAGGGGTEAFF. Written as DNA, the CDR3 is TGTGCCAGCAGTTTCGCAGGGGGCGGTGGCACTGAAGCTTTCTTT.

This clonotype was detected many times. The chain links TRBV5-1 to TRBJ2-2; weak D call: TRBD1 (6 bases). The CDR3 loop spans 13 amino acids. V shed 3 bases and J shed 5 bases, with 8 bases lying between them. Germline loops: CDR1 SGHRS, CDR2 YFSETQ. For the CDR3, the DNA is TGCGCCAGCAGCTACAGGGAGACCGGGGAGCTGTTTTTT. This gives the protein CASSYRETGELFF.

This clonotype was counted between two and nine times. The chain recombines TRBV29-1 with TRBJ1-5; a weak D match, TRBD1 (6 bases). V was trimmed by 6 bases and J by 7 bases, leaving 16 bases between them. The CDR3 length is 13 residues. CDR1 is SQVTM and CDR2 is ANQGSEA in the germline V gene. The CDR3 protein is CSVVGQPGQPQHF. CDR3 DNA: TGCAGCGTGGTGGGACAACCTGGGCAGCCCCAGCATTTT.

The chain joins TRBV7-6 to TRBJ1-1; tentative D call: TRBD1 (6 bases). Trimming removed 0 bases from V and 4 bases from J, with 9 bases in between. Germline V gives CDR1 SGHVS, CDR2 FNYEAQ. The length of the CDR3 is 14 residues. DNA for the CDR3: TGTGCCAGCAGCTTAGCGGAAGGGGGCACTGAAGCTTTCTTT. Translation: CASSLAEGGTEAFF.

This clonotype came up a few times. This chain joins TRBV5-1 and TRBJ2-3; D possibly uses TRBD1 or TRBD2 (5 bases each). Germline-derived CDR1 and CDR2 are SGHRS and YFSETQ. The CDR3 is 19 amino acids. V shed 2 bases and J shed 0 bases, with 22 bases lying between them. DNA of the CDR3: TGCGCCAGCAGCTTTGTATCCGCCGGGGCCGGACTGAGCACAGATACGCAGTATTTT. Amino acid sequence: CASSFVSAGAGLSTDTQYF.

This chain joins TRBV5-1 and TRBJ2-3, with TRBD1 matching over 7 bases. The V segment lost 4 bases and the J segment 4 bases; nucleotides outside the gene matches: 6. Germline lookup yields CDR1 SGHRS and CDR2 YFSETQ. This CDR3 spans 14 amino acids. The CDR3 here is CASSPRQGSDTQYF. DNA for the CDR3: TGCGCCAGCAGCCCGAGACAGGGATCAGATACGCAGTATTTT.

The rearrangement joins TRBV18 to TRBJ1-1; D ambiguous. CDR3 size: 13 residues. In germline, CDR1 is KGHSH, CDR2 LQKENI. Trimming stripped 6 bases from V and 4 bases from J, with 12 bases between. CDR3 nucleotides: TGTGCCAGCTCCCCCAATGGTTTCACTGAAGCTTTCTTT. This translates into CASSPNGFTEAFF.

Only a few counts were recorded for this clonotype. This chain links TRBV10-3 with TRBJ2-1; 7 bases match TRBD2. The CDR3 has 15 residues. Per the germline V gene, CDR1 is ENHRY and CDR2 is SYGVKD. V lost 0 bases and J lost 3; bases outside the gene matches: 2. The CDR3, as DNA: TGTGCCATCAGTGAGTCCGGGGGGTACTACAATGAGCAGTTCTTC. As protein: CAISESGGYYNEQFF.

The table lists this clonotype with a few counts. The V call is TRBV6-1, the J call TRBJ2-1; 12 bases are shared with TRBD2. There are 13 residues in the CDR3. Germline loops: CDR1 MNHNS, CDR2 SASEGT. The V gene end was trimmed by 8 bases and the J gene end by 5 bases; junction bases not matched to a gene: 1. CDR3 bases: TGTGCCAGCGGACTAGCGGGGCACAATGAGCAGTTCTTC. Its protein is CASGLAGHNEQFF.

This clonotype was found a few times. V and J are TRBV7-2 and TRBJ1-1; maybe TRBD1 (6 bases). Per the germline V gene, CDR1 is SGHTA and CDR2 is FQGNSA. V was clipped by 1 base and J by 8 bases, with 14 bases between them. The CDR3 contains 14 residues. CDR3 DNA sequence: TGTGCCAGCAGCTTAGATAGTGGGGGCCGGGAAGCTTTCTTT. Amino acid sequence: CASSLDSGGREAFF.

This chain joins TRBV4-1 and TRBJ2-3; D is perhaps TRBD1 (7 bases). The CDR3 extends over 16 amino acids. Germline V gives CDR1 MGHRA, CDR2 YSYEKL. V was clipped by 1 base and J by 1 base, with 12 bases between them. CDR3 sequence: CASSQGGGTGTDTQYF. CDR3 nucleotide sequence: TGCGCCAGCAGCCAAGGGGGCGGGACAGGCACAGATACGCAGTATTTT.

This chain links TRBV7-2 with TRBJ1-4; D is possibly TRBD1 (6 bases). CDR1 SGHTA and CDR2 FQGNSA come from the germline V gene. V lost 1 base and J lost 6, with 15 bases in between. This CDR3 is 16 amino acids long. In DNA, the CDR3 is TGTGCCAGCAGCTTAGTCTGGTCGACAGGTGATGAAAAACTGTTTTTT. Amino acid sequence: CASSLVWSTGDEKLFF.

The genes are TRBV7-8 and TRBJ2-7; 15 bases are a match to TRBD2. Germline-derived CDR1 and CDR2 are SGHVS and FQNEAQ. V was clipped by 5 bases and J by 7 bases; unmatched bases: 18. The CDR3 is 19 amino acids. The CDR3 nucleotides read TGTGCCAGCAGCCTAACAAGGGACTATGGGACTAGCGGGAGGAGGGAGCAGTACTTC. Residues: CASSLTRDYGTSGRREQYF.

The chain couples TRBV7-8 to TRBJ1-6; D unresolved. CDR1 and CDR2 from the germline V gene are SGHVS and FQNEAQ. The CDR3 contains 16 residues. Trimming cost V 2 bases and J 0 bases, with 8 bases left between them. The CDR3 sequence: CASSLTESSYNSPLHF. In nucleotides, the CDR3 is TGTGCCAGCAGCTTAACCGAGAGCTCCTATAATTCACCCCTCCACTTT.

The V gene is TRBV12-3 or TRBV12-4, the J gene TRBJ2-1; no firm D call. The CDR3 is 15 residues long. V was shortened by 4 bases and J by 7 bases, with 17 bases between the two germline ends. CDR3 region: CASSYNAVILNEQFF. The CDR3 DNA reads TGTGCCAGCAGTTACAACGCAGTCATTCTAAATGAGCAGTTCTTC.

The sample holds a few counts of this clonotype. The CDR3 DNA sequence: TGCGCCAGCAGCCAAGATAGGGGACAGGGGGTCTATGGCTACACCTTC. Its protein is CASSQDRGQGVYGYTF. This chain links TRBV4-1 with TRBJ1-2, with 11 nucleotides matching TRBD1. CDR3 size: 16 residues. The V and J ends lost 0 bases and 4 bases, in that order; junction bases with no gene match: 4. Germline CDR1 and CDR2: MGHRA and YSYEKL.